Reported below is one T cell receptor (beta chain). The antigen remains undetermined. PCR employed 60 Vbeta and 13 Jbeta primers. Data came from immunoSEQ multiplex PCR; TCRdb stores just in-frame clones and leaves some out. The sample has 100,000 to 150,000 clones; about three quarters are singletons. This sample was taken from a study of cytomegalovirus exposure and HLA in healthy donors. General observations from the study: Roughly even sequencing depth across donors was the assumption behind the presence/absence analyses.

Germline V gene data show CDR1 as LNHDA and CDR2 as SQIVND (reference sequence). V gave up 3 bases and J gave up 10 bases, with 15 bases separating them. The CDR3 has 13 amino acids. The sample taken for sequencing was PBMCs. The gene calls are TRBV19 and TRBJ1-1; tentative D call: TRBD1 (6 bases). This clonotype was sampled from a man in his thirties or forties in good health and CMV-seronegative. The CDR3 nucleotides are TGTGCCAGTAGTATCTTAGCAGGCAGGGGAGCTTTCTTT. This sequence encodes CASSILAGRGAFF.